The TCR beta chain described here comes from a study of cytomegalovirus exposure and HLA in healthy donors. Overall study results and limits: Most TCR beta V segments were productive about 87% or about 30% of the time in an earlier analysis.

Of note for this clone: The antigen is unknown.

60 Vbeta and 13 Jbeta primers were used in PCR. Method: immunoSEQ multiplex PCR; TCRdb's copy keeps in-frame clones and lacks some. The sample holds 200,000 to 250,000 clones, approximately 81% seen once. Germline V CDR1 and CDR2: SGDLS, YYNGEE. The CDR3 is made up of 16 amino acids. V was clipped by 0 bases and J by 2 bases; unmatched bases: 7. The chain combines TRBV9 with TRBJ1-2; the match to TRBD1 covers 7 bases. Material: PBMCs. The receptor's source is a girl aged 2-10 years in good health and CMV-seronegative. CDR3 in amino acids: CASSVAWGDSNYGYTF. CDR3 nucleotide sequence: TGTGCCAGCAGCGTAGCTTGGGGGGACAGCAACTATGGCTACACCTTC. Variable domain in full (rest from reference TRBV9 and TRBJ1-2): DSGVTQTPKHLITATGQRVTLRCSPRSGDLSVYWYQQSLDQGLQFLIQYYNGEERAKGNILERFSAQQFPDLHSELNLSSLELGDSALYFCASSVAWGDSNYGYTFGSGTRLTVV.